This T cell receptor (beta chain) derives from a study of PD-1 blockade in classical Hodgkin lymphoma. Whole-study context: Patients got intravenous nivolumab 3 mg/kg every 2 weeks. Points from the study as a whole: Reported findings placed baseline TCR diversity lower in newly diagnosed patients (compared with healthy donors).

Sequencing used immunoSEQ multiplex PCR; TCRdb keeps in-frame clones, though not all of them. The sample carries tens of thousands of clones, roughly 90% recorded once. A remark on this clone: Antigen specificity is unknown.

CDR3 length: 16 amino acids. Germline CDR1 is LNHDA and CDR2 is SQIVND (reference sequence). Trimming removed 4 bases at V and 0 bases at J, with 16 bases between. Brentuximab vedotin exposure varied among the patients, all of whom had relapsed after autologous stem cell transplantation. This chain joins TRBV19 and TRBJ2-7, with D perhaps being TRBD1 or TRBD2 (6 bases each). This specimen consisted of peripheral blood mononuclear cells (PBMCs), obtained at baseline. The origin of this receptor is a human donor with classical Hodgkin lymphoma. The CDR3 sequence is CASSRGRGAFSYEQYF. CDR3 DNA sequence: TGTGCCAGTAGTAGGGGTAGGGGGGCTTTCTCCTACGAGCAGTACTTC. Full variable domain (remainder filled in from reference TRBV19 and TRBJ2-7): DGGITQSPKYLFRKEGQNVTLSCEQNLNHDAMYWYRQDPGQGLRLIYYSQIVNDFQKGDIAEGYSVSREKKESFPLTVTSAQKNPTAFYLCASSRGRGAFSYEQYFGPGTRLTVT.